This passage covers 20 T cell receptor beta chains from one sample sequenced in a study of multiple sclerosis patients with progressive multifocal leukoencephalopathy. Specified time point: time of PML onset. Generated by immunoSEQ multiplex PCR, the TCRdb table keeps only in-frame clones and is missing some. The data contain approximately 28,000 clones, approximately 88% of them seen just once; the ten biggest clones take up under 6%. The sequences come from PBMCs, collected from a patient treated with natalizumab. These receptor sequences come from a woman aged 40 to 50 with progressive multifocal leukoencephalopathy.

About this clone itself: One junction end disagrees with the germline gene, perhaps due to a read error. The V gene is TRBV4-3, the J gene TRBJ2-7; 7 nucleotides match TRBD1. Looked up from germline, CDR1 is LGHNA and CDR2 is YSLEER. CDR3 length: 15 amino acids. CDR3 sequence reads: CASSQTSTGSYEQCF. The CDR3 DNA reads as TGCGCCAGCAGCCAAACCTCGACAGGGAGCTACGAGCAGTGCTTC.

This rearrangement joins TRBV4-2 to TRBJ2-3; 7 positions agree with TRBD2. Looked up from germline, CDR1 is LGHNA and CDR2 is YNFKEQ. The CDR3 loop spans 19 amino acids. Germline trimming cut 4 bases from V and 0 bases from J; bases unmatched to any gene: 16. CDR3 loop: CASSPLNLAEPSSTDTQYF. The CDR3 coding sequence is TGTGCCAGCAGCCCACTTAACCTAGCGGAGCCCTCTAGCACAGATACGCAGTATTTT.

The chain employs TRBV19 and TRBJ2-2; 8 bases align to TRBD2. Germline assignment: CDR1 LNHDA and CDR2 SQIVND (reference sequence). J was trimmed by 5 bases and V by 10 bases; bases with no gene match: 12. This CDR3 has 15 amino acids. For the CDR3, the DNA is TGTGCCACAACCGGACTAGCTGATAATACCGGGGAGCTGTTTTTT. It codes for CATTGLADNTGELFF.

The CDR3 protein is CASTPEGGGSGYTF. Here the CDR3 DNA reads TGTGCCAGCACCCCAGAGGGTGGTGGGTCTGGCTACACCTTC. V gene TRBV9 combines with J gene TRBJ1-2; D not resolved. Trimming took 6 bases from V and 7 from J, leaving 19 bases between them. CDR3 size: 14 residues. Germline V gene lookup returns CDR1 SGDLS and CDR2 YYNGEE.

This chain links TRBV7-2 with TRBJ1-2; D might be TRBD1 (5 bases). Germline V gene sequence: CDR1 SGHTA, CDR2 FQGNSA. The germline V and J ends were trimmed by 5 bases and 4 bases, with 20 bases remaining between them. This CDR3 is 16 amino acids long. The CDR3 reads CASSLKTGGRGYGYTF. DNA of the CDR3: TGTGCCAGCAGCCTAAAAACTGGGGGTAGGGGCTATGGCTACACCTTC. Full variable domain (missing parts from reference TRBV7-2 and TRBJ1-2): GAGVSQSPSNKVTEKGKDVELRCDPISGHTALYWYRQSLGQGLEFLIYFQGNSAPDKSGLPSDRFSAERTGGSVSTLTIQRTQQEDSAVYLCASSLKTGGRGYGYTFGSGTRLTVV.

The chain is built from TRBV7-8 and TRBJ1-4; 9 nucleotides align to TRBD1. Germline lookup yields CDR1 SGHVS and CDR2 FQNEAQ. This CDR3 contains 15 residues. The V segment lost 6 bases and the J segment 6 bases; nucleotides outside the gene matches: 8. CDR3 nucleotides: TGTGCCAGCAGTTCCCCCCGGGACAGGGATGAAAAACTGTTTTTT. Translation: CASSSPRDRDEKLFF.

As to this clone: The CDR3 carries no conserved terminal phenylalanine or tryptophan, so it likely arises from a read error. This sequence joins TRBV7-2 and TRBJ1-6; the match to TRBD1 covers 9 bases. Unmatched junction bases numbered 7, after V lost 5 bases and J lost 5 bases. CDR1 and CDR2 (germline): SGHTA, FQGNSA. This CDR3 region has 16 residues. CDR3 amino acids: CASSPQGAHNNSPLHL. Written as DNA, the CDR3 is TGTGCCAGCAGCCCACAGGGGGCGCACAATAATTCACCCCTCCACCTT.

The CDR3, as DNA: TGTGCCAGCAGTGAAGACGGGACTAGCGGGGGGGGTGAGCAGTTCTTC. Translation: CASSEDGTSGGGEQFF. The J gene is TRBJ2-1, the V gene TRBV6-4, with 16 bases lining up with TRBD2. CDR3 length: 16 amino acids. J was trimmed by 9 bases and V by 3 bases; bases with no gene match: 5. Germline-derived CDR1 and CDR2 are MRHNA and SNTAGT.

The chain is built from TRBV6-6 and TRBJ2-1; the D gene is possibly TRBD2 (6 bases). Germline assignment: CDR1 MNHNY and CDR2 SVGAGI (reference sequence). Trimming cost V 11 bases and J 1 base, with 15 bases left between them. There are 14 residues in the CDR3. CDR3 sequence (DNA): TGTGCCGTGTCTGCAGGGACTTCCTACAATGAGCAGTTCTTC. Its translation: CAVSAGTSYNEQFF.

This clone showed up just a few times. The genes are TRBV6-1 and TRBJ2-7; tentative D call: TRBD1 (6 bases). This CDR3 is built from 15 residues. V was shortened by 8 bases and J by 4 bases, with 21 bases between the two germline ends. The germline CDR1 and CDR2 sequences are MNHNS and SASEGT. The CDR3 is CASGEEAQGSYEQYF. DNA for the CDR3: TGTGCCAGCGGAGAAGAAGCCCAGGGGTCGTACGAGCAGTACTTC.

The gene calls are TRBV11-2 and TRBJ1-2; 8 positions match TRBD1. V shed 3 bases and J 11 bases; nucleotides not matched to a gene: 8. CDR3 size: 13 residues. The germline V gene encodes CDR1 SGHAT and CDR2 FQNNGV. This CDR3 is CASSFRTGREYTF. In nucleotides, the CDR3 is TGTGCCAGCAGCTTCCGGACAGGGCGGGAATACACCTTC.

The CDR3 DNA reads as TGTGCCAGCAGCCCTGGACAGGGGGTGGAGACCCAGTACTTC. Residues: CASSPGQGVETQYF. This rearrangement joins TRBV7-9 to TRBJ2-5; 10 bases fit TRBD1. The CDR3 is made up of 14 amino acids. V lost 5 bases and J lost 5; bases outside the gene matches: 5. Germline V CDR1 and CDR2: SEHNR, FQNEAQ (reference sequence).

V is TRBV4-1 and J is TRBJ2-5, with D perhaps matching TRBD1 or TRBD2 (7 bases each). The ends were cut back, 0 bases at V and 9 bases at J, with 14 bases in the middle. The germline V gene has CDR1 MGHRA and CDR2 YSYEKL. The CDR3 totals 14 residues. CDR3 protein: CASSQETGRVAQYF. In nucleotides, the CDR3 is TGCGCCAGCAGCCAAGAGACAGGGAGGGTCGCCCAGTACTTC.

The chain joins TRBV30 to TRBJ2-7; 7 bases fit TRBD2. The CDR3 extends over 16 amino acids. The V gene end was trimmed by 8 bases and the J gene end by 0 bases; junction bases not matched to a gene: 16. The germline CDR1 and CDR2 sequences are GTSNPN and SVGIG (reference sequence). The CDR3 DNA is TGTGCCGGTGCTTGGGTCTTGCGGGAGCGCTCCTACGAGCAGTACTTC. It is translated as CAGAWVLRERSYEQYF.

The chain carries TRBV6-4 and TRBJ2-7; D remains unclear. Germline V gene data show CDR1 as MRHNA and CDR2 as SNTAGT. The CDR3 runs to 12 residues. The V gene lost 5 bases and the J gene lost 3 bases, with 8 bases spanning the gap. The CDR3 DNA sequence: TGTGCCAGCAGTTGGGAACGCTACGAGCAGTACTTC. This encodes CASSWERYEQYF.

There are a few counts of this clone. The chain couples TRBV7-9 to TRBJ2-1; D unresolved. Between the trimmed V and J ends, which lost 0 bases and 7 bases, there was a span of 13 bases. Germline V CDR1 and CDR2: SEHNR, FQNEAQ (reference sequence). This CDR3 spans 15 amino acids. The DNA of the CDR3 is TGTGCCAGCAGCTTAGCTTGGTCTGATGGGAATGAGCAGTTCTTC. Protein: CASSLAWSDGNEQFF.

This clone was seen a handful of times. This rearrangement joins TRBV10-3 to TRBJ2-7; the match to TRBD2 covers 7 bases. The V segment lost 4 bases and the J segment 2 bases; nucleotides outside the gene matches: 8. From germline, CDR1 is ENHRY and CDR2 SYGVKD. CDR3 length equals 15 residues. The CDR3 nucleotides read TGTGCCATCAGTGTCGAGAGCGGGAATCCCTACGAGCAGTACTTC. It is translated as CAISVESGNPYEQYF.

V gene TRBV14 combines with J gene TRBJ2-7; tentative D call: TRBD1 (5 bases). The CDR3 consists of 16 residues. In germline, CDR1 is SGHDN, CDR2 FVKESK. Between the trimmed V and J ends, which lost 4 bases and 0 bases, there was a span of 16 bases. DNA for the CDR3: TGTGCCAGCAGCCCTCTAGGGGATTGGCGCTCCTACGAGCAGTACTTC. It translates to CASSPLGDWRSYEQYF.

The chain combines TRBV7-2 with TRBJ2-7; D possibly matches TRBD1 or TRBD2 (5 bases each). Trimming stripped 4 bases from V and 5 bases from J, with 12 bases between. The CDR3 runs 13 residues. Per the germline V gene, CDR1 is SGHTA and CDR2 is FQGNSA. The CDR3 reads CASSSLGTNEQYF. In nucleotides, the CDR3 is TGTGCCAGCAGCTCTCTGGGGACCAACGAGCAGTACTTC.

This chain uses TRBV7-2 with TRBJ1-2, with TRBD1 matching 10 bases. Losses at the gene ends were 5 bases for V and 12 bases for J; bases not matched to a gene: 9. The CDR3 runs 13 residues. The germline V gene has CDR1 SGHTA and CDR2 FQGNSA. CDR3 sequence: CASSPDRGLDHTF. The CDR3 DNA sequence: TGTGCCAGCAGCCCGGACAGGGGGTTGGATCACACCTTC.